Listed below are T cell receptor beta chains from one sample, sequenced in a study of blood T cell repertoires in COVID-19. Here immunoSEQ multiplex PCR was the method, and the copy in TCRdb shows in-frame clones only, minus some. The sample has 35,000 to 45,000 clones; over 75% are singletons. Source material: peripheral blood. The receptors come from a human donor in a cohort sampled during active COVID-19. Both conserved end residues are part of each CDR3. The D gene is left open where the match is weak. Clone size, where shown, is once, few, many, or a class for clones that have expanded.

d_call	clone_size	v_call	j_call	cdr3_aa	cdr3_nt
.	.	TRBV6-1	TRBJ2-5	CASSDWGGRETQYF	TGTGCCAGCAGTGATTGGGGGGGCCGCGAGACCCAGTACTTC
.	.	TRBV21-1	TRBJ1-5	CASSGGGQPQHF	TGTGCCAGCAGCGGGGGGGGTCAGCCCCAGCATTTT
.	.	TRBV10-1	TRBJ2-7	CASSAGGGTWAEQYF	TGCGCCAGCAGTGCCGGCGGGGGCACTTGGGCCGAGCAGTACTTC
.	.	TRBV7-2	TRBJ1-5	CASSLGRRAYSNQPQHF	TGTGCCAGCAGCTTGGGGCGGAGGGCCTACTCTAATCAGCCCCAGCATTTT
TRBD1	.	TRBV7-9	TRBJ2-5	CASRRDSQETQYF	TGTGCCAGCAGACGGGACAGCCAAGAGACCCAGTACTTC
.	.	TRBV7-9	TRBJ1-1	CASSLTHGQVGTEAFF	TGTGCCAGCAGCTTGACGCATGGGCAGGTCGGCACCGAGGCTTTCTTT
.	.	TRBV2	TRBJ1-2	CASSESGHRPRYGYTF	TGTGCCAGCAGTGAATCGGGACATAGACCCCGCTATGGCTACACCTTC
.	.	TRBV19	TRBJ1-2	CASSTVPYGYTF	TGTGCCAGTAGTACAGTACCCTATGGCTACACCTTC
.	.	TRBV5-1	TRBJ2-5	CASSLNGQGYQETQYF	TGCGCCAGCAGCTTGAACGGGCAGGGGTACCAAGAGACCCAGTACTTC
TRBD1	few	TRBV2	TRBJ2-5	CASIGTGGETQYF	TGTGCCAGCATCGGGACAGGGGGCGAGACCCAGTACTTC
.	.	TRBV15	TRBJ2-7	CATSRGEASPRNEQYF	TGTGCCACCAGCAGAGGCGAGGCTAGCCCTAGAAACGAGCAGTACTTC
TRBD2	once	TRBV7-3	TRBJ2-2	CASSLTGLAGGIGELFF	TGTGCCAGCAGCTTAACCGGGCTAGCGGGAGGGATCGGGGAGCTGTTTTTT
TRBD1	.	TRBV3-1/TRBV3-2	TRBJ1-2	CASSLGWGQGASGYTF	TGTGCCAGCAGCCTCGGTTGGGGACAGGGGGCTTCTGGCTACACCTTC
.	.	TRBV21-1	TRBJ2-7	CASSPNQRGLTYEQYF	TGTGCCAGCAGCCCTAACCAGCGGGGTTTAACCTACGAGCAGTACTTC
TRBD2	once	TRBV6-6	TRBJ2-1	CASSHGLAGLDNEQFF	TGTGCCAGCAGCCACGGCCTAGCGGGCCTTGACAATGAGCAGTTCTTC
TRBD2	.	TRBV10-2	TRBJ2-1	CASRLAGAFEQFF	TGCGCCAGCAGACTAGCGGGAGCGTTCGAGCAGTTCTTC
.	.	TRBV24-1	TRBJ1-2	CATGVQGGYGYTF	TGTGCCACCGGGGTGCAGGGTGGCTATGGCTACACCTTC
TRBD2	few	TRBV24-1	TRBJ2-5	CATSDLNAGTSGRETQYF	TGTGCCACCAGTGATCTTAACGCCGGGACTAGCGGGAGAGAGACCCAGTACTTC
TRBD2	.	TRBV24-1	TRBJ2-5	CATSDVAGVETQYF	TGTGCCACCAGTGATGTGGCGGGAGTAGAGACCCAGTACTTC
.	.	TRBV6-6	TRBJ2-7	CASSLSSYEQYF	TGTGCCAGCAGTCTCAGCTCCTACGAGCAGTACTTC
TRBD2	.	TRBV2	TRBJ2-7	CASSVLAGDYEQYF	TGTGCCAGCAGTGTTCTAGCGGGAGACTACGAGCAGTACTTC
.	.	TRBV14	TRBJ1-2	CASAPHLQDPHGYTF	TGTGCCAGCGCCCCTCACTTACAGGACCCCCATGGCTACACCTTC
TRBD2	.	TRBV6-2/TRBV6-3	TRBJ2-1	CASSRTSGYNEQFF	TGTGCCAGCAGCCGGACTAGCGGCTACAATGAGCAGTTCTTC
.	.	TRBV3-1/TRBV3-2	TRBJ1-4	CASSQDRTGAPTNEKLFF	TGTGCCAGCAGCCAAGACCGTACAGGAGCCCCAACTAATGAAAAACTGTTTTTT
.	once	TRBV2	TRBJ2-7	CASRGGRYEQYF	TGTGCCAGCAGGGGGGGTAGGTACGAGCAGTACTTC
.	once	TRBV7-3	TRBJ1-2	CASSLPGTSYTF	TGTGCCAGCAGCTTGCCAGGGACAAGCTACACCTTC
.	.	TRBV3-1/TRBV3-2	TRBJ2-5	CASSQAGETQYF	TGTGCCAGCAGCCAAGCGGGAGAGACCCAGTACTTC
.	.	TRBV5-1	TRBJ1-1	CASSLGGRAPNTEAFF	TGCGCCAGCAGCTTGGGTGGCAGGGCCCCGAACACTGAAGCTTTCTTT
.	.	TRBV29-1	TRBJ2-1	CSVENGRGGNEQFF	TGCAGCGTTGAAAACGGCAGGGGTGGGAATGAGCAGTTCTTC
TRBD2	.	TRBV5-4	TRBJ2-5	CASSLGTSGIQETQYF	TGTGCCAGCAGCTTGGGGACTAGCGGGATCCAAGAGACCCAGTACTTC
.	.	TRBV7-9	TRBJ2-5	CASSLDGTISKTQYF	TGTGCCAGCAGCTTAGACGGGACAATTTCGAAGACCCAGTACTTC
TRBD1	.	TRBV4-1	TRBJ1-4	CASSQGQKFNNEKLFF	TGCGCCAGCAGCCAGGGACAGAAATTCAACAATGAAAAACTGTTTTTT
TRBD1	.	TRBV5-1	TRBJ2-7	CASSLGTGGREQYF	TGCGCCAGCAGCCTCGGGACAGGGGGACGCGAGCAGTACTTC
TRBD1	.	TRBV2	TRBJ2-2	CASSRTGGTGELFF	TGTGCCAGCAGTCGGACAGGGGGCACCGGGGAGCTGTTTTTT
TRBD2	few	TRBV7-2	TRBJ2-7	CASSLVGGRAYEQYF	TGTGCCAGCAGCTTAGTCGGCGGGAGGGCCTACGAGCAGTACTTC
TRBD2	.	TRBV5-1	TRBJ2-7	CASSFQGLAAYEQYF	TGCGCCAGCAGCTTCCAGGGACTAGCGGCCTACGAGCAGTACTTC
TRBD2	.	TRBV6-5	TRBJ2-1	CASRRGGASSNEQFF	TGTGCCAGCAGGCGGGGGGGGGCCTCGTCCAATGAGCAGTTCTTC
TRBD1	.	TRBV30	TRBJ1-2	CAWSHGTGQYGYTF	TGTGCCTGGAGCCACGGGACAGGGCAATATGGCTACACCTTC
.	.	TRBV18	TRBJ1-1	CASSPPAGTEAFF	TGTGCCAGCTCACCCCCCGCCGGCACTGAAGCTTTCTTT
TRBD2	.	TRBV2	TRBJ2-7	CASQPGLEPYEQYF	TGTGCCAGTCAACCGGGACTAGAACCCTACGAGCAGTACTTC
.	.	TRBV28	TRBJ1-2	CASIPRILNYGYTF	TGTGCCAGCATTCCGAGGATCCTTAACTATGGCTACACCTTC
.	.	TRBV12-3/TRBV12-4	TRBJ2-7	CASSSTNSYEQYF	TGTGCCAGCAGTTCAACTAATTCCTACGAGCAGTACTTC
.	.	TRBV11-3	TRBJ2-6	CASSLEGLSGANVLTF	TGTGCCAGCAGCTTAGAGGGACTCTCTGGGGCCAACGTCCTGACTTTC
.	.	TRBV6-6	TRBJ2-3	CASQSGATDTQYF	TGTGCCAGCCAAAGCGGAGCCACAGATACGCAGTATTTT
.	.	TRBV9	TRBJ2-2	CASSVADLMGNTGELFF	TGTGCCAGCAGCGTAGCGGACTTGATGGGGAACACCGGGGAGCTGTTTTTT
TRBD2	.	TRBV7-2	TRBJ2-2	CASSLAPGGPNTGELFF	TGTGCCAGCAGCTTAGCTCCGGGAGGCCCGAACACCGGGGAGCTGTTTTTT
.	.	TRBV27	TRBJ2-7	CASSFAGPSYEQYF	TGTGCCAGCAGTTTTGCGGGGCCGTCCTACGAGCAGTACTTC
.	once	TRBV12-2	TRBJ2-1	CASRPTSGSYNEQFF	TGTGCAAGTCGCCCTACTAGCGGCTCCTACAATGAGCAGTTCTTC
.	.	TRBV4-3	TRBJ1-1	CASSQDPSFPQSAFF	TGCGCCAGCAGCCAAGATCCATCGTTCCCGCAGTCAGCTTTCTTT
TRBD2	few	TRBV11-3	TRBJ2-1	CASSLLAADLYNEQFF	TGTGCCAGCAGCTTACTAGCGGCCGACCTTTACAATGAGCAGTTCTTC
.	.	TRBV7-9	TRBJ1-4	CASSLGQGGEKLFF	TGTGCCAGCAGCTTAGGGCAGGGAGGAGAAAAACTGTTTTTT
.	.	TRBV5-6	TRBJ2-7	CASSLDSGRAYEQYF	TGTGCCAGCAGCTTGGACTCCGGGAGAGCTTACGAGCAGTACTTC
TRBD2	.	TRBV5-4	TRBJ2-3	CASSFLAGDTDTQYF	TGTGCCAGCAGCTTCCTAGCGGGAGACACAGATACGCAGTATTTT
TRBD2	.	TRBV30	TRBJ2-1	CAWSDGRANNEQFF	TGTGCCTGGAGTGACGGGAGGGCCAACAATGAGCAGTTCTTC
.	.	TRBV3-1/TRBV3-2	TRBJ1-1	CASSWTGNTEAFF	TGTGCCAGCAGTTGGACTGGGAACACTGAAGCTTTCTTT